The clone carrying this TCR beta chain was counted ten times or more. TCRdb processed the 5' RACE reads anew with MiXCR; each CDR3 protein has one entry. This sample yields tens of thousands of distinct CDR3 sequences, of which roughly 5% are seen a single time; roughly 7.5% belongs to the top ten. This sample was taken from a study of T cells of healthy individuals. V lost 6 bases and J lost 4, with 18 bases in between. CDR1 is SGHTA, CDR2 FQGNSA, per germline. The CDR3 contains 15 residues. The chain combines TRBV7-2 with TRBJ2-5; possible D gene TRBD1, 7 bases. The sequence derives from a female donor in good health. CDR3 bases: TGTGCCAGCAGTGAGCTATCAGGGGGAGGAGAGACCCAGTACTTC. It specifies CASSELSGGGETQYF.